This entry features one T cell receptor beta chain sequence. This specimen comes from a study of cytomegalovirus exposure and HLA in healthy donors. The method was immunoSEQ multiplex PCR; TCRdb's version includes in-frame clones alone and lacks a portion of them. The data contain roughly 70,000 clones, around 97% of them singletons. Trimming at V came to 0 bases and at J to 2 bases, leaving 2 bases not matched to a gene. CDR3 size: 15 residues. Looked up from germline, CDR1 is GTSNPN and CDR2 is SVGIG (reference sequence). The TCR sequence derives from a woman younger than 30 in good health and CMV-seropositive. The gene calls are TRBV30 and TRBJ2-3, with 10 bases that match TRBD2. The sequencing input was PBMCs. The CDR3: CAWSVTSGNTDTQYF. Written as DNA, the CDR3 is TGTGCCTGGAGTGTAACTAGCGGGAACACAGATACGCAGTATTTT. The whole variable domain, filled in from reference TRBV30 and TRBJ2-3, reads SQTIHQWPATLVQPVGSPLSLECTVEGTSNPNLYWYRQAAGRGLQLLFYSVGIGQISSEVPQNLSASRPQDRQFILSSKKLLLSDSGFYLCAWSVTSGNTDTQYFGPGTRLTVL.